The sequence of this T cell receptor (beta chain) was determined in a study of blood T cell repertoires in COVID-19. For the study at large: Sources were T cells, B-cell-depleted T cells, or PBMCs; the material itself was cDNA or gDNA.

V gave up 6 bases and J gave up 7 bases; unmatched junction bases: 4. The V gene's germline CDR1 is SEHNR and CDR2 FQNEAQ (reference sequence). This CDR3 has 12 amino acids. Per the authors' pipeline: Researchers report that nucleated cell counts were estimated from reference gene primer amplification. Measured with immunoSEQ multiplex PCR; TCRdb has only the in-frame clones, and not every one. Clonal size and the V and J genes are those of that table, whereas D and trimming came from the DNA. The table shows some 180,000 clones, with 85% to 90% occurring only once. The specimen was peripheral blood. The TCR sequence derives from a man aged 45-60 years with acute or convalescent COVID-19. The gene calls are TRBV7-9 and TRBJ2-7; 9 bases map to TRBD2. The chain's CDR3 is CASRETSGEQYF. The DNA for the CDR3 is TGTGCCAGCAGGGAGACTAGCGGTGAGCAGTACTTC.